This T cell receptor beta chain is from a study of identical twins. On this clonotype: Its antigen is still unknown.

Only healthy Caucasians were included as donors. Via MiXCR, TCRdb re-called the 5' RACE reads, giving one row per CDR3 protein. This sample has about 500,000 distinct CDR3 sequences, with 13% to 15% found just once. The CDR3 sequence is 14 residues long. V shed 0 bases and J 9 bases; nucleotides not matched to a gene: 5. Study-wide results and limits: Out-of-frame alpha sequences shared between twins exhibited an excess of low generation probability. Monozygotic twins shared more out-of-frame TCR alpha than recombination models predicted.

These data were also reused for a study on yellow fever vaccine responses in identical twins.

V and J are TRBV12-3 or TRBV12-4 and TRBJ2-4; 7 nucleotides match TRBD2. The receptor's source is a woman aged 18-29 years in good health. Material for sequencing was CD4+ T cells sorted from blood. The CDR3 sequence is CASSLAGPGGIQYF. CDR3 sequence (DNA): TGTGCCAGCAGTTTAGCTGGGCCGGGGGGCATTCAGTACTTC.